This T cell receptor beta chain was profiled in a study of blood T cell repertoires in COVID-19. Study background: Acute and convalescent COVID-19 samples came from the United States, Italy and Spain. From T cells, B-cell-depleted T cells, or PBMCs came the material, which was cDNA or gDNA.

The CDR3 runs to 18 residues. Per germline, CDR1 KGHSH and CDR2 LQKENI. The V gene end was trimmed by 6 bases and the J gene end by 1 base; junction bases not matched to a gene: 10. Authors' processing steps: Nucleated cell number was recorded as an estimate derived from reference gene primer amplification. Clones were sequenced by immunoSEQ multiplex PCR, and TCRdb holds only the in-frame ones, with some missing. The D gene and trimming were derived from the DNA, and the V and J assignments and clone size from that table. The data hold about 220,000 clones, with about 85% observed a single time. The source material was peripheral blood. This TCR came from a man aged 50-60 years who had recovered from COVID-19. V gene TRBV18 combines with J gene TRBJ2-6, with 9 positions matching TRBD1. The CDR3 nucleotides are TGTGCCAGCTCCGGCTGGGGACAGGGATCTTCTGGGGCCAACGTCCTGACTTTC. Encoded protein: CASSGWGQGSSGANVLTF.